This TCR beta chain was sequenced for a study of OX40 agonist ivuxolimab in advanced cancers. Study-wide findings and caveats: At 0.1 to 3.0 mg/kg, clonal expansion of CD4+ and CD8+ blood T cells had occurred by week 6.

Repertoires were generated with immunoSEQ multiplex PCR, while TCRdb's copy carries only in-frame clones and drops some. The sample holds about 41,000 clones; roughly 86% are singletons and the top ten take roughly 3.6%. On this clone: The antigen is undetermined.

This CDR3 comprises 14 residues. The junction had 5 bases not matched to a gene; V was cut back by 5 bases and J by 2 bases. Germline V lookup: CDR1 SNHLY, CDR2 FYNNEI. The source material was CD4+ or CD8+ T cells sorted from blood, sampled in a trial of the OX40 agonist ivuxolimab. The sequence derives from an adult with an advanced solid tumor such as melanoma, head and neck, liver or kidney cancer. The gene calls are TRBV2 and TRBJ1-1, with 7 bases lining up with TRBD1. The CDR3: CASSFDRDNTEAFF. CDR3 bases: TGTGCCAGCAGTTTTGACAGGGATAACACTGAAGCTTTCTTT.